This TCR beta chain was sequenced in a study of identifying expanded T cells in peripheral blood. Study-level points and caveats: Over approximately two and four weeks, about 17 and 20 clones changed, versus roughly 1.1 between replicates. Roughly two-week clone count variance significantly increased as total template count grew.

This clone has only one observation. Its antigen remains unidentified. At one of its ends the junction is not consistent with the germline gene, which may arise from a read error. TCRdb's copy holds only in-frame clones and misses some; the assay was immunoSEQ multiplex PCR. The repertoire consists of 90,000 to 110,000 clones, with roughly 90% occurring once and the leading ten covering about 7.7%. During the collection period, no donor immune events like infections were recorded. The sample taken for sequencing was blood. The sequence derives from a person aged 18 to 75 in good health.

The CDR3 loop reads CAWSVRSSYNPPLHF. Here the CDR3 DNA reads TGTGCCTGGAGTGTAAGGAGCTCCTATAATCCACCCCTCCACTTT. V usage is TRBV30 and J usage is TRBJ1-6; D unclear. The CDR3 consists of 15 residues. In germline, CDR1 is GTSNPN, CDR2 SVGIG (reference sequence). The variable domain in full, completed from reference TRBV30 and TRBJ1-6, reads SQTIHQWPATLVQPVGSPLSLECTVEGTSNPNLYWYRQAAGRGLQLLFYSVGIGQISSEVPQNLSASRPQDRQFILSSKKLLLSDSGFYLCAWSVRSSYNPPLHFGNGTRLTVT.